Sequencing of this T cell receptor beta chain was carried out in a study of response to subunit inactivated influenza vaccine. TCRdb re-called the RT-PCR reads through MiXCR, storing one row per CDR3 protein. The table shows some 540,000 distinct CDR3 sequences, with approximately 22% occurring only once. Between the trimmed V and J ends, which lost 4 bases and 0 bases, there was a span of 10 bases. The length of the CDR3 is 14 residues. CDR1 and CDR2 from the germline V gene are MNHNS and SASEGT. This clonotype was counted at least ten times. Its matching antigen is unknown. Study-wide findings and caveats: Authors suggested each seasonal flu vaccination may recruit only limited numbers of new T cells.

In addition, the sample was reused for a study of T cells expressing NK-cell markers. From that report: UMIs were included in TCR beta cDNA generated by 5'RACE template switching. Sorted T-cell subsets CD3+CD56+NKG2C+, CD3+CD56+NKG2C- and CD3+CD56-NKG2C+ were TCR beta-sequenced. Dominant NKG2C+ clonotype frequencies of 1.0-7.0% of CD8+ T cells were measured in 5 or 6 donors. Researchers report these clonotypes also headed the CD3+CD56-NKG2C+ fraction in a handful of donors.

The source material was CD4+ T cells sorted from PBMCs, sampled roughly 12 days after vaccination. The TCR sequence derives from a man aged 50 or older who received an inactivated influenza vaccine. The rearrangement joins TRBV6-1 to TRBJ2-7; D not certain. Here the CDR3 DNA reads TGTGCCAGCAGTGTGACGGCGAACTCCTACGAGCAGTACTTC. Translation: CASSVTANSYEQYF.